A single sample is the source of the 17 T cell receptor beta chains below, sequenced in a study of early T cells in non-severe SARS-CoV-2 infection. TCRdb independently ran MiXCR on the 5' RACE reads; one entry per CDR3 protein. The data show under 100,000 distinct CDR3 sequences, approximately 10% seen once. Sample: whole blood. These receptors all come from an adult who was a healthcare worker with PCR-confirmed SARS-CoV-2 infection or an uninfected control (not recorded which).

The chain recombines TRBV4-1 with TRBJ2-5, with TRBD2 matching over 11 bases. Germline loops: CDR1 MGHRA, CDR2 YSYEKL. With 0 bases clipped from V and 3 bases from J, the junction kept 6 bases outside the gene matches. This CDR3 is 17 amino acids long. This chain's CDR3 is CASSQDGGLAEEETQYF. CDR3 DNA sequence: TGCGCCAGCAGCCAAGATGGGGGACTAGCGGAGGAAGAGACCCAGTACTTC.

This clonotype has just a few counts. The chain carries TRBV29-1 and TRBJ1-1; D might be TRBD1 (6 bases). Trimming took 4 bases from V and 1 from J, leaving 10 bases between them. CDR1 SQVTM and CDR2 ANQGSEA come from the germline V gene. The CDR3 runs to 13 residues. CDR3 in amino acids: CSVGTASNTEAFF. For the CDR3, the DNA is TGCAGCGTTGGGACAGCTTCGAACACTGAAGCTTTCTTT. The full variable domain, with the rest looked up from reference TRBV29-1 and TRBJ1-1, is SAVISQKPSRDICQRGTSLTIQCQVDSQVTMMFWYRQQPGQSLTLIATANQGSEATYESGFVIDKFPISRPNLTFSTLTVSNMSPEDSSIYLCSVGTASNTEAFFGQGTRLTVV.

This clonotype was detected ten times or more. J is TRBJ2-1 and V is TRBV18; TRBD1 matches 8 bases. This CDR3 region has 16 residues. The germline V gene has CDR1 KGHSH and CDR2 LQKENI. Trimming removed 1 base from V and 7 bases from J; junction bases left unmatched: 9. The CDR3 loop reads CASSPLGQGGTNEQFF. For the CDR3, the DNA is TGTGCCAGCTCACCACTCGGACAGGGCGGTACGAATGAGCAGTTCTTC.

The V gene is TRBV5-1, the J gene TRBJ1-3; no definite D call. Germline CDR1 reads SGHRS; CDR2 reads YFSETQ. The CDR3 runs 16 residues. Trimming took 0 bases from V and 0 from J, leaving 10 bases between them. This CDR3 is CASSLVSIYSGNTIYF. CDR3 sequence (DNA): TGCGCCAGCAGCTTGGTCAGCATCTACTCTGGAAACACCATATATTTT.

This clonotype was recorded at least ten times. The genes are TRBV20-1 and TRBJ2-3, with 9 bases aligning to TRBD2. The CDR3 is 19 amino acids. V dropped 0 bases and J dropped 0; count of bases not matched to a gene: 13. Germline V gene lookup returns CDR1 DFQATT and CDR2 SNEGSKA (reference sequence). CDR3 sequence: CSARDGRLAGSLSTDTQYF. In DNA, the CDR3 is TGCAGTGCTAGAGACGGTAGGCTAGCGGGAAGCCTTAGCACAGATACGCAGTATTTT.

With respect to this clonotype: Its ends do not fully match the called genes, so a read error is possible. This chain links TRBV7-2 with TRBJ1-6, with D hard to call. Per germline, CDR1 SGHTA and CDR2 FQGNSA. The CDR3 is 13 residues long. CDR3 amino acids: CASSPISVSPLHF. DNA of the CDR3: TGTGCCAGCAGCCCGATATCTGTTTCACCCCTCCATTTT.

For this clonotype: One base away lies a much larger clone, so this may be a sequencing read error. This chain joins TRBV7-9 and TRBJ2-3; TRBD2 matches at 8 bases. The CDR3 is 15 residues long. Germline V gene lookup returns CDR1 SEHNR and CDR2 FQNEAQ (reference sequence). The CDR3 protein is CVSSFGGGLTDTQYF. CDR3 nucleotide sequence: TGTGTCAGCAGCTTCGGCGGGGGGCTCACAGATACGCAGTATTTT. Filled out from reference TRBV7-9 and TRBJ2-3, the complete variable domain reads DTGVSQNPRHKITKRGQNVTFRCDPISEHNRLYWYRQTLGQGPEFLTYFQNEAQLEKSRLLSDRFSAERPKGSFSTLEIQRTEQGDSAMYLCVSSFGGGLTDTQYFGPGTRLTVL.

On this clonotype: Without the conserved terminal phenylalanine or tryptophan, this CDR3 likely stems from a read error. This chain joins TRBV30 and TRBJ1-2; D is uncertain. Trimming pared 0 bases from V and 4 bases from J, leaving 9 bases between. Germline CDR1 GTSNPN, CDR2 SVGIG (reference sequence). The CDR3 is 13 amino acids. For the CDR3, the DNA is TGTGCCTGGAGTGTACAGCGGCTCTATGGCTACACCTCC. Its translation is CAWSVQRLYGYTS.

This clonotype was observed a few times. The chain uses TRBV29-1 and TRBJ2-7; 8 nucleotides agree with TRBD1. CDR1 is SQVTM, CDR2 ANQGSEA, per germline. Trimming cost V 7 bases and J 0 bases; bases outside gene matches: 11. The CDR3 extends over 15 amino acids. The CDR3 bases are TGCAGCGCCAAAGGACAGGGTCAGAGCTCCTACGAGCAGTACTTC. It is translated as CSAKGQGQSSYEQYF.

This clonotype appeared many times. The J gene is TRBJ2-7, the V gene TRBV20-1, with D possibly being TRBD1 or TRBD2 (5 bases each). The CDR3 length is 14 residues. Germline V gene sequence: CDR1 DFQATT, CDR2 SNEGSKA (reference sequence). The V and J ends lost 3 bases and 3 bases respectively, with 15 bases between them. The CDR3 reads CSARGVYGVYEQYF. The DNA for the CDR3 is TGCAGTGCTAGGGGGGTCTATGGAGTCTACGAGCAGTACTTC.

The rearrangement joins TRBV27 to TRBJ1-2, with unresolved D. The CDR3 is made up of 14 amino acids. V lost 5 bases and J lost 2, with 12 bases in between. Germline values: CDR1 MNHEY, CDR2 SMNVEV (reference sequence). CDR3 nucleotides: TGTGCCAGCAGTACAGTCAGTACCAACTATGGCTACACCTTC. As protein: CASSTVSTNYGYTF.

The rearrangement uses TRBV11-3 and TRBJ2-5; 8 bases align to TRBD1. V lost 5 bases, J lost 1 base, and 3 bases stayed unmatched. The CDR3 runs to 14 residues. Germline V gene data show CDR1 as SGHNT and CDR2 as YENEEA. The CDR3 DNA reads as TGTGCCAGCAGCCCAGGGGGCCTCCAAGAGACCCAGTACTTC. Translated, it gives CASSPGGLQETQYF.

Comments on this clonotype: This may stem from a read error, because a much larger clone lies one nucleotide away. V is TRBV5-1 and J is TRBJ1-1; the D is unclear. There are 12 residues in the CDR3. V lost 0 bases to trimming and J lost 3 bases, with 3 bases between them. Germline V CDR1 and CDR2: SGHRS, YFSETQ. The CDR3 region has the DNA TGCGCCAGCAGCTTGGTGGACACTGAAGCTTTCTTT. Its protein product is CASSLVDTEAFF.

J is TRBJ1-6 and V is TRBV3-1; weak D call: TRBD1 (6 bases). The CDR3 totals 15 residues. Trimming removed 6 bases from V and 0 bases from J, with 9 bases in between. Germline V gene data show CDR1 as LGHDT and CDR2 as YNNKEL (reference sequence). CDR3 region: CASSTGYSYNSPLHF. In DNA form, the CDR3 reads TGTGCCAGCAGTACAGGGTACTCCTATAATTCACCCCTCCACTTT.

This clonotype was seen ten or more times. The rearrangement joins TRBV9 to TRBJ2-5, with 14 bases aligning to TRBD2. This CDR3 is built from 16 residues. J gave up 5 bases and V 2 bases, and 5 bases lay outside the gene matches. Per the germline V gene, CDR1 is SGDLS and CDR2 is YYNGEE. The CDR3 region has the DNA TGTGCCAGCAGCGTTGGACTAGCGGGGGGTATCGAGACCCAGTACTTC. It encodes CASSVGLAGGIETQYF.

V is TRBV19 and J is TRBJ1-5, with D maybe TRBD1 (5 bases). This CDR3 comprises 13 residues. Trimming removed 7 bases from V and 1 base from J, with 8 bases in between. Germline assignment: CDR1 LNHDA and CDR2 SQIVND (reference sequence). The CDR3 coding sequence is TGTGCCAGTAAGGGGAAAAGCAATCAGCCCCAGCATTTT. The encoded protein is CASKGKSNQPQHF.

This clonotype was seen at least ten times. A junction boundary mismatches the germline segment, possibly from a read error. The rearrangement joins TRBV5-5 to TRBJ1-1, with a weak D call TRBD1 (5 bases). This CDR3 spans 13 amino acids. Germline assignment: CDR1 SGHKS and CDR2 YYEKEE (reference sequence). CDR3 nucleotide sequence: TGCGCCAGCAGCCAAGTGGGGGGTACTGAAGCTTTCTTT. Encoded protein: CASSQVGGTEAFF.